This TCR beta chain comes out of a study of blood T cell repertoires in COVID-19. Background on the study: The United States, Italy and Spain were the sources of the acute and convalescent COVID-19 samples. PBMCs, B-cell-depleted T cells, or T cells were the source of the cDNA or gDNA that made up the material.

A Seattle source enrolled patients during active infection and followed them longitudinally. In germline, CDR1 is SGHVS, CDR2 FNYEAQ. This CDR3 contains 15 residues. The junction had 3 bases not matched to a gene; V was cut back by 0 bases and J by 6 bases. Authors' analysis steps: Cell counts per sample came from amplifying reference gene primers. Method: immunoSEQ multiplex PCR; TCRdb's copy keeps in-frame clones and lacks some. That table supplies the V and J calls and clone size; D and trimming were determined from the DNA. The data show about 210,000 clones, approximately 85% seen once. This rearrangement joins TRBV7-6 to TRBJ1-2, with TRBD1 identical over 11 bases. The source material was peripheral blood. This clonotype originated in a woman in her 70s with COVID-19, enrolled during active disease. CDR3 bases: TGTGCCAGCAGCTTAGCGGGACAGGGGGGTGATGGCTACACCTTC. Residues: CASSLAGQGGDGYTF.